Following are 17 T cell receptor beta chains from one sample sequenced in a study of T cell responses to AZD1222 COVID-19 vaccine. Produced via immunoSEQ multiplex PCR; TCRdb's table is partial and in-frame only. The data hold 150,000 or so clones, with 85% to 95% observed a single time. The sequencing used peripheral blood, collected on day 0 of MenACWY control vaccination. The receptors stem from an adult in good health.

The CDR3 nucleotides read TGCGCCAGCAGCCAAGATCCGGACTCCCAAGAGACCCAGTACTTC. Translated: CASSQDPDSQETQYF. This chain connects TRBV4-1 to TRBJ2-5; TRBD2 is a possible D gene (5 bases). The CDR3 consists of 15 residues. The ends were cut back, 0 bases at V and 1 base at J, with 9 bases in the middle. Germline loops: CDR1 MGHRA, CDR2 YSYEKL.

This clone has more than one count but fewer than ten. The V gene is TRBV5-1, the J gene TRBJ1-2; TRBD1 is a possible D gene (5 bases). Trimming removed 5 bases from V and 5 bases from J, with 10 bases in between. From germline, CDR1 is SGHRS and CDR2 YFSETQ. The CDR3 runs 12 residues. The chain's CDR3 is CASRETDYGYTF. The CDR3 coding sequence is TGCGCCAGCAGAGAGACAGATTATGGCTACACCTTC.

The gene calls are TRBV3-1 (or the pseudogene TRBV3-2) and TRBJ1-5; maybe TRBD1 (5 bases). V shed 0 bases and J shed 6 bases, with 15 bases lying between them. Germline CDR1 reads LGHDT; CDR2 reads YNNKEL (reference sequence). This CDR3 spans 16 amino acids. The CDR3 loop is CASSQDITGGSQPQHF. In DNA form, the CDR3 reads TGTGCCAGCAGCCAAGATATAACGGGGGGGAGTCAGCCCCAGCATTTT.

The chain uses TRBV28 and TRBJ2-5, with D perhaps TRBD1 or TRBD2 (6 bases each). The CDR3 spans 15 residues. V shed 6 bases and J shed 1 base, with 15 bases lying between them. Germline loops: CDR1 MDHEN, CDR2 SYDVKM. The CDR3 DNA reads as TGTGCCAGCAGCCTGGCGGGGACACTCCAAGAGACCCAGTACTTC. Amino acids: CASSLAGTLQETQYF.

The rearrangement uses TRBV6-5 and TRBJ1-2; D call uncertain. Germline CDR1 reads MNHEY; CDR2 reads SVGAGI. V shed 4 bases and J shed 4 bases, with 16 bases lying between them. The CDR3 contains 15 residues. CDR3 sequence (DNA): TGTGCCAGCAGTTCCCACCTGGGAAGGGTCTATGGCTACACCTTC. Translating gives CASSSHLGRVYGYTF.

J is TRBJ1-1 and V is TRBV11-2; 8 positions agree with TRBD1. CDR1 and CDR2 from the germline V gene are SGHAT and FQNNGV. The J segment lost 6 bases and the V segment lost 4 bases, leaving 4 bases of the junction unmatched. The length of the CDR3 is 13 residues. CDR3 nucleotides: TGTGCCAGCAGCTCTGACAGGGGTGCTGAAGCTTTCTTT. It specifies CASSSDRGAEAFF.

The gene calls are TRBV9 and TRBJ1-3; D call uncertain. This CDR3 region has 16 residues. Trimming stripped 4 bases from V and 0 bases from J, with 14 bases between. From germline, CDR1 is SGDLS and CDR2 YYNGEE. The chain's CDR3 is CASSPHPGISGNTIYF. The DNA for the CDR3 is TGTGCCAGCAGCCCCCACCCTGGGATCTCTGGAAACACCATATATTTT.

V usage is TRBV6-6 and J usage is TRBJ2-7; perhaps TRBD2 as D (6 bases). The CDR3 is 12 amino acids. Germline V gives CDR1 MNHNY, CDR2 SVGAGI (reference sequence). With 8 bases removed from V and 0 bases from J, the gap between germline ends came to 8 bases. The CDR3 DNA is TGTGCCAGCGGAGGGTACTCCTACGAGCAGTACTTC. It codes for CASGGYSYEQYF.

The chain joins TRBV2 to TRBJ1-2; a possible D gene is TRBD1 (5 bases). The CDR3 has 15 residues. The ends were cut back, 5 bases at V and 3 bases at J, with 16 bases in the middle. Germline V lookup: CDR1 SNHLY, CDR2 FYNNEI. The CDR3 DNA reads TGTGCCAGCAGTCTCGCTGGACTAGGGGACTATGGCTACACCTTC. Protein: CASSLAGLGDYGYTF.

V and J are TRBV9 and TRBJ1-2; 9 nucleotides agree with TRBD1. Germline CDR1 and CDR2: SGDLS and YYNGEE. The CDR3 sequence is 14 residues long. J was trimmed by 6 bases and V by 2 bases; bases with no gene match: 5. CDR3 DNA sequence: TGTGCCAGCAGCGTGGACAGGGGAACGAATGGCTACACCTTC. This encodes CASSVDRGTNGYTF.

The V call is TRBV7-2, the J call TRBJ2-1, with D perhaps matching TRBD1 (6 bases). This CDR3 is built from 15 residues. Germline values: CDR1 SGHTA, CDR2 FQGNSA. The V end lost 5 bases, the J end lost 6 bases, and 17 bases lay between the germline ends. CDR3: CASSLAGVNSNEQFF. In nucleotides, the CDR3 is TGTGCCAGCAGCCTGGCAGGGGTGAATAGCAATGAGCAGTTCTTC.

The chain combines TRBV15 with TRBJ2-2; tentatively, D is TRBD2 (6 bases). The V end lost 2 bases, the J end lost 8 bases, and 12 bases lay between the germline ends. Per the germline V gene, CDR1 is LNHNV and CDR2 is YYDKDF (reference sequence). This CDR3 spans 14 amino acids. DNA for the CDR3: TGTGCCACCAGCAGAATGCGGGAAGGTGGGGAGCTGTTTTTT. Encoded protein: CATSRMREGGELFF.

The V and J genes are TRBV7-9 and TRBJ1-3; D call uncertain. Trimming stripped 4 bases from V and 4 bases from J, with 5 bases between. This CDR3 has 12 residues. Germline V gives CDR1 SEHNR, CDR2 FQNEAQ (reference sequence). CDR3 bases: TGTGCCAGCAGCTCACAGGGAAACACCATATATTTT. Protein product: CASSSQGNTIYF.

V gene TRBV5-1 combines with J gene TRBJ2-5; TRBD1 matches 11 bases. V trimming: 2 bases; J trimming: 2 bases; junction bases outside the gene matches: 2. Germline V gene sequence: CDR1 SGHRS, CDR2 YFSETQ. This CDR3 spans 15 amino acids. The CDR3 bases are TGCGCCAGCAGCTTTAGGGACAGGGGGCAAGAGACCCAGTACTTC. It is translated as CASSFRDRGQETQYF. The entire variable domain, with the rest obtained from reference TRBV5-1 and TRBJ2-5, is as follows: KAGVTQTPRYLIKTRGQQVTLSCSPISGHRSVSWYQQTPGQGLQFLFEYFSETQRNKGNFPGRFSGRQFSNSRSEMNVSTLELGDSALYLCASSFRDRGQETQYFGPGTRLLVL.

The V and J genes are TRBV23-1 and TRBJ1-3, with D hard to call. TRBV23-1 is an ORF, with its function uncertain. V was trimmed by 2 bases and J by 4 bases, leaving 15 bases between them. The length of the CDR3 is 16 residues. In nucleotides, the CDR3 is TGCGCCAGCAGTCAAATAACAGAGGAAACCGGAAACACCATATATTTT. Its translation is CASSQITEETGNTIYF.

The CDR3 nucleotides read TGTGCCAGCAGTGAAGCCAGGGCAGAGTTGGTGATTAACTATGGCTACACCTTC. It translates to CASSEARAELVINYGYTF. The chain uses TRBV6-1 and TRBJ1-2, with D possibly being TRBD1 (5 bases). This CDR3 spans 18 amino acids. V was trimmed by 0 bases and J by 1 base, leaving 18 bases between them. CDR1 is MNHNS and CDR2 is SASEGT in the germline V gene.

The chain carries TRBV6-2 or TRBV6-3 and TRBJ2-7, with 9 bases identical to TRBD1. Germline assignment: CDR1 MNHEY and CDR2 SVGEGT. The V and J ends lost 6 bases and 5 bases, in that order; junction bases with no gene match: 11. The CDR3 has 15 amino acids. In DNA form, the CDR3 reads TGTGCCAGCAGCTCTCCGGGACAGGGCATGGACGAGCAGTACTTC. It specifies CASSSPGQGMDEQYF.